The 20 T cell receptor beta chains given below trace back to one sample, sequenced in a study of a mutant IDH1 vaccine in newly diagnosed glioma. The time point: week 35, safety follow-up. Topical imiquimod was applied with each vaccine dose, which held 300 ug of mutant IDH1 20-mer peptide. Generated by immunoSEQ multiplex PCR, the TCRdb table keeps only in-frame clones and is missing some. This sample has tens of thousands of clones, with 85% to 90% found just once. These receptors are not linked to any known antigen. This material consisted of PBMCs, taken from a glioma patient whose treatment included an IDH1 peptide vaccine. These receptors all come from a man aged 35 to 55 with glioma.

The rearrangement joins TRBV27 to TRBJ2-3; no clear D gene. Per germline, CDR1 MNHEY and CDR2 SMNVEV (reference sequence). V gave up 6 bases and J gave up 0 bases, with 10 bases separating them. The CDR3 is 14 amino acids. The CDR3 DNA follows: TGTGCCAGCAGAAGGGCAACTAGCACAGATACGCAGTATTTT. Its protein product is CASRRATSTDTQYF.

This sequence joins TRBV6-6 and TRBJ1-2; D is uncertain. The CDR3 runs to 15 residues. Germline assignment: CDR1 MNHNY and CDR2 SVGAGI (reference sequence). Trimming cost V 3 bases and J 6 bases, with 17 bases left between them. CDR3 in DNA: TGTGCCAGCAGTTATACGATGCTTCTCCTTCATGGCTACACCTTC. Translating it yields CASSYTMLLLHGYTF.

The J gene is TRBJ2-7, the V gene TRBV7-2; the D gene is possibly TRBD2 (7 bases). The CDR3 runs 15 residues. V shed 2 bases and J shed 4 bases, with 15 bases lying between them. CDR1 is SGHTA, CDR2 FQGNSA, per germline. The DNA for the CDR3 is TGTGCCAGCAGCTTACTGGGGGGGCGAGAATACGAGCAGTACGTC. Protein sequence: CASSLLGGREYEQYV.

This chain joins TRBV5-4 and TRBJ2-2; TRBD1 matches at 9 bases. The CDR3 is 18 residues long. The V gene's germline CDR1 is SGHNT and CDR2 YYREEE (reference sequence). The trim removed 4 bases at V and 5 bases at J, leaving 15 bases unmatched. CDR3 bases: TGTGCCAGCAGCGACGACACAGGGGGCGTGTGGAAAACCGGGGAGCTGTTTTTT. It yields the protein CASSDDTGGVWKTGELFF.

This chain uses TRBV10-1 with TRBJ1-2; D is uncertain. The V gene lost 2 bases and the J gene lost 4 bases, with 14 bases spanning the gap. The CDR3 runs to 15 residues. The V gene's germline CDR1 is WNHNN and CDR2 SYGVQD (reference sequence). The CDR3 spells CASSEQIGAFYGYTF. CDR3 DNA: TGCGCCAGCAGTGAGCAGATTGGAGCCTTCTATGGCTACACCTTC.

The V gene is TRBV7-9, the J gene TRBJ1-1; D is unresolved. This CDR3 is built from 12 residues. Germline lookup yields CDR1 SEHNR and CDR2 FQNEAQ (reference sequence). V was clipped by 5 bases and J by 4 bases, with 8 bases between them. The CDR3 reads CASSIPGTEAFF. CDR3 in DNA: TGTGCCAGCAGCATCCCGGGCACTGAAGCTTTCTTT.

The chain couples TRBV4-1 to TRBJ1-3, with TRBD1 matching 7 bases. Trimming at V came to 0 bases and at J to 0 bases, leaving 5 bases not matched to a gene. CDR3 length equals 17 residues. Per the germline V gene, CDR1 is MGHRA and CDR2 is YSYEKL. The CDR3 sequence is CASSQEGTASSGNTIYF. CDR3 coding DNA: TGCGCCAGCAGCCAAGAGGGGACAGCCTCCTCTGGAAACACCATATATTTT.

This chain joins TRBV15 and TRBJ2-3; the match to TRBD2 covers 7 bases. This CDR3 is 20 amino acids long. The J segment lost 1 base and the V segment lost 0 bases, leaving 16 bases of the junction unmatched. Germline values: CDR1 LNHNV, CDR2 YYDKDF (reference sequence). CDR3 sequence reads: CATSRDLIVYPSGGTDTQYF. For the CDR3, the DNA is TGTGCCACCAGCAGAGATTTGATAGTTTACCCCAGCGGGGGCACAGATACGCAGTATTTT. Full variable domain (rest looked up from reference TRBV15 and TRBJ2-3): DAMVIQNPRYQVTQFGKPVTLSCSQTLNHNVMYWYQQKSSQAPKLLFHYYDKDFNNEADTPDNFQSRRPNTSFCFLDIRSPGLGDTAMYLCATSRDLIVYPSGGTDTQYFGPGTRLTVL.

CDR3 nucleotide sequence: TGTGCCAGCAGCCTCCGGGACAGGGGCGGGGATTCACCCCTCCACTTT. Its protein is CASSLRDRGGDSPLHF. The genes are TRBV5-4 and TRBJ1-6, with 10 bases that match TRBD1. Germline V gene data show CDR1 as SGHNT and CDR2 as YYREEE (reference sequence). The J segment lost 8 bases and the V segment lost 4 bases, leaving 9 bases of the junction unmatched. The CDR3 has 16 residues.

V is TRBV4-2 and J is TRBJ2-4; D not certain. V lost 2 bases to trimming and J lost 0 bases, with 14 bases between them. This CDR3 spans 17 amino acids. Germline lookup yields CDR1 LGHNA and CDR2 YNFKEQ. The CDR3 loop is CASSQSATGLAKNIQYF. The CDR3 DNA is TGTGCCAGCAGCCAAAGTGCGACGGGTCTAGCCAAAAACATTCAGTACTTC.

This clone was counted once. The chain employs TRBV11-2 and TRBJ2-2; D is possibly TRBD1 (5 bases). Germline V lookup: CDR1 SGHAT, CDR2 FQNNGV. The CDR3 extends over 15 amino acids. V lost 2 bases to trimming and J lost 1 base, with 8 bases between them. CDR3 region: CASSLRGQNTGELFF. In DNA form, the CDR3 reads TGTGCCAGCAGCTTAAGGGGTCAGAACACCGGGGAGCTGTTTTTT. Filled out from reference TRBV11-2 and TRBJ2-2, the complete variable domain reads EAGVAQSPRYKIIEKRQSVAFWCNPISGHATLYWYQQILGQGPKLLIQFQNNGVVDDSQLPKDRFSAERLKGVDSTLKIQPAKLEDSAVYLCASSLRGQNTGELFFGEGSRLTVL.

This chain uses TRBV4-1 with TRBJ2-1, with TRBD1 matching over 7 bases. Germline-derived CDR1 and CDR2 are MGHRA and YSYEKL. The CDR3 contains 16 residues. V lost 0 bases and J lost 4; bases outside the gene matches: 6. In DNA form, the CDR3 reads TGCGCCAGCAGCCAAGATCAGGGGGACCCGTACAATGAGCAGTTCTTC. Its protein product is CASSQDQGDPYNEQFF.

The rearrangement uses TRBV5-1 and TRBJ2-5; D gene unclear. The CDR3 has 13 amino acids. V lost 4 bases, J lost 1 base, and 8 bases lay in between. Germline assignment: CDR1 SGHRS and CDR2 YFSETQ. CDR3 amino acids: CASSDGLQETQYF. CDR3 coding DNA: TGCGCCAGCAGCGACGGGCTCCAAGAGACCCAGTACTTC.

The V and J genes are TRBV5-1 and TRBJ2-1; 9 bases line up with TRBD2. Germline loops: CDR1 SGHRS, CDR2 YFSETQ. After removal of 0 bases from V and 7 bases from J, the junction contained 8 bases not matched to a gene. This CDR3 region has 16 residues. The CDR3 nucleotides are TGCGCCAGCAGCTTGGAATTAGCGGGAGTTTGGAATGAGCAGTTCTTC. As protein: CASSLELAGVWNEQFF.

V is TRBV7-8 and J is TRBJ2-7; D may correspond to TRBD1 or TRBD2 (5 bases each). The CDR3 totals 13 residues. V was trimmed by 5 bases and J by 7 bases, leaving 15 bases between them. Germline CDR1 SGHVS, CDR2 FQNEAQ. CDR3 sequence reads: CASSEWVRGEQYV. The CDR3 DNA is TGTGCCAGCAGCGAATGGGTGAGGGGTGAGCAGTACGTC.

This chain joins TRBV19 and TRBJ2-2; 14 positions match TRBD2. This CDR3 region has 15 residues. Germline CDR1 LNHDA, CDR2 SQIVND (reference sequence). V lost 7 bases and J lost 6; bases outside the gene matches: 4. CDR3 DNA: TGTGCCAGTACCACGACTAGCGGGAGGGCCGGGGAGCTGTTTTTT. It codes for CASTTTSGRAGELFF.

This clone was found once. The CDR3 nucleotides read TGTGCCAGCAGGGAGTCCTACGAGCAGTACTTC. Protein: CASRESYEQYF. The genes are TRBV2 and TRBJ2-7; unclear D gene. From germline, CDR1 is SNHLY and CDR2 FYNNEI. This CDR3 spans 11 amino acids. V was cut by 6 bases and J by 1 base, with 4 bases left in between.

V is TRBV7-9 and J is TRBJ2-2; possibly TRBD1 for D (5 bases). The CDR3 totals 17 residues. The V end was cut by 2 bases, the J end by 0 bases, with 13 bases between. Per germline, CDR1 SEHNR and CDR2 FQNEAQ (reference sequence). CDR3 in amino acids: CASSLPFVQANTGELFF. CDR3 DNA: TGTGCCAGCAGCTTACCCTTCGTACAGGCGAACACCGGGGAGCTGTTTTTT.

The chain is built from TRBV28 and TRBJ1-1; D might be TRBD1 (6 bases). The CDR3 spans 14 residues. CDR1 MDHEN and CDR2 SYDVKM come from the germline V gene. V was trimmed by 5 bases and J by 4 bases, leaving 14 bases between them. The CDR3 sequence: CASSPRQDGTEAFF. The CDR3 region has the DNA TGTGCCAGCAGTCCCCGACAGGACGGCACTGAAGCTTTCTTT.

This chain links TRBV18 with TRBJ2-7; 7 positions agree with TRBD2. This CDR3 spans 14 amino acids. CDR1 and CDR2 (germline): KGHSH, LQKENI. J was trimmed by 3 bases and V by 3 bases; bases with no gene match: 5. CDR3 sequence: CASSPGWGGYEQYV. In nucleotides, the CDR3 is TGTGCCAGCTCACCCGGATGGGGGGGCTACGAGCAGTACGTC.